A selection of T cell receptor beta chains follows, all from one sample in a study of T cell repertoires in ileal Crohn's disease. Repertoires were generated with immunoSEQ multiplex PCR, while TCRdb's copy carries only in-frame clones and drops some. Here the sample spans 8,000 or so clones, roughly 80% being singletons. The sequencing sample was made of ileal tissue. The receptor source for this set is an adult with Crohn's disease. Both conserved end residues are part of each CDR3. The D gene is left open where the match is weak. The size entry is marked missing in some rows and otherwise reads once, few, many or a size class.

v_gene	d_gene	j_gene	abundance	CDR3nt	CDR3aa
TRBV19	TRBD1	TRBJ1-6	NA	TGTGCCAGTAGTCGCCAGGGGGCCCTTAGTTCACCCCTCCACTTT	CASSRQGALSSPLHF
TRBV5-1	NA	TRBJ1-2	NA	TGCGCCAGCAGCCAGGAGGTGAACTATGGCTACACCTTC	CASSQEVNYGYTF
TRBV2	NA	TRBJ1-5	NA	TGTGCCAGCAGTGAAGCGCTAGGGAGGCCCCAGCATTTT	CASSEALGRPQHF
TRBV27	NA	TRBJ1-5	NA	TGTGCCAGCAGTCCCTCCCGCAATCAGCCCCAGCATTTT	CASSPSRNQPQHF
TRBV4-3	TRBD2	TRBJ2-1	NA	TGCGCCAGCAGCCGGGAGCGTAGCGGGGGGGCGAATGAGCAGTTCTTC	CASSRERSGGANEQFF
TRBV14	NA	TRBJ2-3	NA	TGTGCCAGGACGTTATTAAGGAGGTATTTT	CARTLLRRYF
TRBV28	NA	TRBJ2-6	NA	TGTGCCAGCAAGAGACAGAAGTCCTCTGGGGCCAACGTCCTGACTTTC	CASKRQKSSGANVLTF
TRBV7-9	NA	TRBJ2-7	once	TGTGCCAGCAACCGACTCACCAACTACGAGCAGTACTTC	CASNRLTNYEQYF
TRBV6-6	NA	TRBJ2-5	NA	TGTGCCAGCAGTTATGGACTCTACGAGACCCAGTACTTC	CASSYGLYETQYF
TRBV9	TRBD2	TRBJ2-7	NA	TGTGCCAGCAGCCCCCGGACTAGCGGGGGCGCCGGCATTAACGAGCAGTACTTC	CASSPRTSGGAGINEQYF
TRBV28	NA	TRBJ1-2	NA	TGTGCCAGCAGTTTATCACAGGGAGGCTACACCTTC	CASSLSQGGYTF
TRBV25-1	TRBD2	TRBJ2-5	NA	TGTGCCAGCAGTGAAGGACTAGCGGGGCAAGAGACCCAGTACTTC	CASSEGLAGQETQYF
TRBV6-1	TRBD2	TRBJ2-5	NA	TGTGCCTTGCGGGGGTACCAAGAGACCCAGTACTTC	CALRGYQETQYF
TRBV7-3	NA	TRBJ1-1	NA	TGTGCCAGCAGCTCAGGGGTGGGGACTGAAGCTTTCTTT	CASSSGVGTEAFF
TRBV7-8	TRBD2	TRBJ2-1	NA	TGTGCCAGCAGCTTCGCGGGGGGTCCACATGAGCAGTTCTTC	CASSFAGGPHEQFF
TRBV6-6	TRBD2	TRBJ2-1	NA	TGTGCCAGCACCCTAGGCTCTAGCGGGGATGAGCAGTTCTTC	CASTLGSSGDEQFF
TRBV5-1	NA	TRBJ2-5	few	TGCGCCAGCAGCTTACAGGGTTTCCAAGAGACCCAGTACTTC	CASSLQGFQETQYF
TRBV2	TRBD1	TRBJ1-1	NA	TGTGCCAGCAGTGATACAGGGGGGTGGACTGAAGCTTTCTTT	CASSDTGGWTEAFF
TRBV30	NA	TRBJ1-6	once	TGTGCCTGGAGTCCCCCAAATTCACCCCTCCACTTT	CAWSPPNSPLHF
TRBV9	NA	TRBJ2-3	few	TGTGCCAGCAGCGGAACAACAGGGCCGGGCACAGATACGCAGTATTTT	CASSGTTGPGTDTQYF
TRBV5-1	NA	TRBJ2-7	NA	TGCGCCAGCAGCACTGATTCCTTCTCGATCTACGAGCAGTACTTC	CASSTDSFSIYEQYF
TRBV28	NA	TRBJ1-4	few	TGTGCCAGCAGCTCCTACCCGGGGGTAGGAAAACTGTTTTTT	CASSSYPGVGKLFF
TRBV6-6	NA	TRBJ1-5	NA	TGTGCCAGCAGCCCTACTCCCCAGGGCAATCAGCCCCAGCATTTT	CASSPTPQGNQPQHF
TRBV5-6	NA	TRBJ2-7	NA	TGTGCCAGCAGTTCTCAAACCGGGACTTCTTCCGAGCAGTACTTC	CASSSQTGTSSEQYF
TRBV5-1	NA	TRBJ2-5	NA	TGCGCCAGCAGCTCTGGACACCACCAAGAGACCCAGTACTTC	CASSSGHHQETQYF
TRBV6-6	TRBD1	TRBJ1-1	NA	TGTGCCAGCAGTTTTGGGTCTGGACAGGGGGCCTCTGAAGCTTTCTTT	CASSFGSGQGASEAFF
TRBV2	NA	TRBJ1-1	once	TGTGCCAGCAGTGAACGTGGAGGGGCTTTCTTT	CASSERGGAFF
TRBV11-3	NA	TRBJ1-1	NA	TGTGCCAGCAGCTTAGGGGGCTTGACTGAAGCTTTCTTT	CASSLGGLTEAFF
TRBV21-1	NA	TRBJ1-1	NA	TGTGCCAGCAGCAAAAAGGGGGCAGTCACTGAAGCTTTCTTT	CASSKKGAVTEAFF
TRBV14	NA	TRBJ2-1	NA	TGTGCCAGCAGCCCACCGGGGGGCCTCTACAATGAGCAGTTCTTC	CASSPPGGLYNEQFF
TRBV5-6	NA	TRBJ2-7	few	TGTGCCAGCAGCTTTGGGGGGGGCCAGAGAGAGCAGTACTTC	CASSFGGGQREQYF
TRBV5-4	NA	TRBJ2-1	NA	TGTGCCAGCAGCTCAAAAAGGCTAGCTGGTTACAATGAGCAGTTCTTC	CASSSKRLAGYNEQFF
TRBV5-1	NA	TRBJ1-5	NA	TGCGCCAGCAGCTTGGACGGACAGCCGAATCAGCCCCAGCATTTT	CASSLDGQPNQPQHF
TRBV7-9	TRBD2	TRBJ2-3	NA	TGTGCCAGCAGCTTTTCAGCGGGGAGCACAGATACGCAGTATTTT	CASSFSAGSTDTQYF
TRBV30	TRBD1	TRBJ2-3	NA	TGTGCCTGGACTCTCTTAGGACAGGGCACAGATACGCAGTATTTT	CAWTLLGQGTDTQYF
TRBV4-3	NA	TRBJ1-1	NA	TGCGCCAGCAGCCAAGTGGGGGGTTACACTGAAGCTTTCTTT	CASSQVGGYTEAFF
TRBV10-3	NA	TRBJ1-3	NA	TGTGCCATCAGTGACGGTCAGGGGCCCGTAAACACCATATATTTT	CAISDGQGPVNTIYF
TRBV19	NA	TRBJ1-1	NA	TGTGCCAGTAGTATTCAGACAGGCCTCAAGAACACTGAAGCTTTCTTT	CASSIQTGLKNTEAFF
TRBV4-3	NA	TRBJ2-6	NA	TGCGCCAGCAGCCAAGCACAGTCCTACTCTGGGGCCAACGTCCTGACTTTC	CASSQAQSYSGANVLTF
TRBV6-5	TRBD1	TRBJ1-4	once	TGTGCCAGCAGGGGACAGGGGGCGCAAGAAAAACTGTTTTTT	CASRGQGAQEKLFF
TRBV6-5	TRBD2	TRBJ2-7	NA	TGTGCCAGCAGTTCCCTAGCGGGGGGGGTCGACGAGCAGTACTTC	CASSSLAGGVDEQYF
TRBV11-3	NA	TRBJ2-3	NA	TGTGCCAGCAGTCTTCGGGGGATCACAGATACGCAGTATTTT	CASSLRGITDTQYF
TRBV4-1	TRBD2	TRBJ2-5	NA	TGCGCCAGCAGCCAAAGAACTAGCGGGGGGGTGGAGACCCAGTACTTC	CASSQRTSGGVETQYF
TRBV5-1	NA	TRBJ2-4	NA	TGCGCCAGCAGCTTGGACAGGGCAAACATTCAGTACTTC	CASSLDRANIQYF
TRBV5-1	NA	TRBJ1-2	NA	TGCGCCAGCAGCTTGGATCCCGCGAGATATGGCTACACCTTC	CASSLDPARYGYTF